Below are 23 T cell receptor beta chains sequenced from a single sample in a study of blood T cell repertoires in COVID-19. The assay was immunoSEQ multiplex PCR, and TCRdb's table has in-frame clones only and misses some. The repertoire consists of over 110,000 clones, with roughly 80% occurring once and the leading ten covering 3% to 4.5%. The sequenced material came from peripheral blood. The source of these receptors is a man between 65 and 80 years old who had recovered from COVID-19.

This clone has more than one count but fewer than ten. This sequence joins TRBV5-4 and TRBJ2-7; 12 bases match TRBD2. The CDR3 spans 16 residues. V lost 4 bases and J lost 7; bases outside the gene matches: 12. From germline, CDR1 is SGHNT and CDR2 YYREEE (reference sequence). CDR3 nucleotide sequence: TGTGCCAGCAGCGCGACTAGCGGGAGAGCCGAAGGGGAGCAGTACTTC. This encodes CASSATSGRAEGEQYF.

The CDR3 DNA reads as TGTGCCAGCTCACCTGTCGAGGGTTTAGAGACCCAGTACTTC. Protein product: CASSPVEGLETQYF. This chain joins TRBV18 and TRBJ2-5, with a tentative D call TRBD2 (5 bases). The CDR3 length is 14 residues. Germline-derived CDR1 and CDR2 are KGHSH and LQKENI. Trimming cost V 3 bases and J 4 bases, with 12 bases left between them.

CDR3 sequence reads: CASSLDRETYGYTF. The CDR3 DNA reads TGTGCCAGCAGCTTGGACAGGGAAACCTATGGCTACACCTTC. The chain recombines TRBV7-9 with TRBJ1-2, with 8 bases fitting TRBD1. Germline V gene lookup returns CDR1 SEHNR and CDR2 FQNEAQ (reference sequence). The V segment lost 3 bases and the J segment 4 bases; nucleotides outside the gene matches: 4. There are 14 residues in the CDR3. The full variable domain, completed using reference TRBV7-9 and TRBJ1-2, is DTGVSQNPRHKITKRGQNVTFRCDPISEHNRLYWYRQTLGQGPEFLTYFQNEAQLEKSRLLSDRFSAERPKGSFSTLEIQRTEQGDSAMYLCASSLDRETYGYTFGSGTRLTVV.

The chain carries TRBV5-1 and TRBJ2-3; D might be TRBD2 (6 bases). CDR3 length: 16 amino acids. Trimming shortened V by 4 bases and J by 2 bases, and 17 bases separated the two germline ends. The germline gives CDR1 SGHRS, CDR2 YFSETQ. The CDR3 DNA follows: TGCGCCAGCAGCAGATCTTCGGGACTCAACACAGATACGCAGTATTTT. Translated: CASSRSSGLNTDTQYF.

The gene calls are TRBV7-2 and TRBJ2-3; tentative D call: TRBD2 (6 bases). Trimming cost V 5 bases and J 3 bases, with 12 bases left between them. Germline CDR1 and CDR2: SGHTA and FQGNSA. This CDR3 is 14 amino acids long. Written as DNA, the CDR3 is TGTGCCAGCAGCGAGACGGCGGGAACAGATACGCAGTATTTT. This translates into CASSETAGTDTQYF.

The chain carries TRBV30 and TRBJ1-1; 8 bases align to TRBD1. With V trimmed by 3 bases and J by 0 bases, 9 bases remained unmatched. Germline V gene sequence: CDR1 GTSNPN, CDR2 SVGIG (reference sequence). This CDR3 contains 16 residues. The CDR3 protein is CAWRPNGQGLNTEAFF. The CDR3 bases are TGTGCCTGGAGACCCAATGGACAGGGTTTGAACACTGAAGCTTTCTTT.

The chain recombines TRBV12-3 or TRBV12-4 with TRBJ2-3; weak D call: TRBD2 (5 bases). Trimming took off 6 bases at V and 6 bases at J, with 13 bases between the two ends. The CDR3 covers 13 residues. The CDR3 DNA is TGTGCCAGCAGGCCGGGGAAGATGGATACGCAGTATTTT. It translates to CASRPGKMDTQYF.

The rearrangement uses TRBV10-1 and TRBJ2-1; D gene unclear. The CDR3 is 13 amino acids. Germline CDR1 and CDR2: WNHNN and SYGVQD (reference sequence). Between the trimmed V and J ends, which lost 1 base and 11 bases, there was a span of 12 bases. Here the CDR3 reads CASSELRYSKQFF. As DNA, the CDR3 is TGCGCCAGCAGTGAGTTACGCTACTCCAAGCAGTTCTTC.

CDR3 nucleotides: TGTGCCAGCAGCCCGATTACTAGCACAGATACGCAGTATTTT. Its protein is CASSPITSTDTQYF. The chain recombines TRBV7-2 with TRBJ2-3; D unclear. The germline gives CDR1 SGHTA, CDR2 FQGNSA. CDR3 length: 14 residues. The V gene lost 5 bases and the J gene lost 0 bases, with 9 bases spanning the gap.

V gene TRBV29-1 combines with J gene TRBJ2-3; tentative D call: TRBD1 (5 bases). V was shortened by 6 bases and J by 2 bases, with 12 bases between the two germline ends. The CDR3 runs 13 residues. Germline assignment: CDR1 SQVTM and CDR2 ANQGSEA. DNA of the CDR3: TGCAGCGTCCACCTGGGGCACACAGATACGCAGTATTTT. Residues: CSVHLGHTDTQYF.

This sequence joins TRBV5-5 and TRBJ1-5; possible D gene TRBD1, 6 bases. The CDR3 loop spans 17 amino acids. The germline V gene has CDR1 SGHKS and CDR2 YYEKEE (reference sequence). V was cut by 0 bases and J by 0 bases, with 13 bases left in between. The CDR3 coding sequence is TGTGCCAGCAGCTTGGTTCTGGGGGCGGATAGCAATCAGCCCCAGCATTTT. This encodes CASSLVLGADSNQPQHF.

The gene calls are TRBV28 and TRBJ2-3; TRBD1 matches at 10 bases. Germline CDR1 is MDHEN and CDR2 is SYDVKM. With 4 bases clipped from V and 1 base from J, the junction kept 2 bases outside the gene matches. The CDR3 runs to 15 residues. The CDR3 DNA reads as TGTGCCAGCAGTTGGGGGACAGGGGGCACAGATACGCAGTATTTT. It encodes CASSWGTGGTDTQYF. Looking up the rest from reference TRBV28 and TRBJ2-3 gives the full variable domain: DVKVTQSSRYLVKRTGEKVFLECVQDMDHENMFWYRQDPGLGLRLIYFSYDVKMKEKGDIPEGYSVSREKKERFSLILESASTNQTSMYLCASSWGTGGTDTQYFGPGTRLTVL.

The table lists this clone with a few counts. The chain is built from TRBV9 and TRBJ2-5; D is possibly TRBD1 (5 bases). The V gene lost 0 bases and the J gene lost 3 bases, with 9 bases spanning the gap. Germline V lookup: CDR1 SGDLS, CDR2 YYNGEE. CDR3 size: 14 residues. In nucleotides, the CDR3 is TGTGCCAGCAGCGTAGACGGCAGGGAAGAGACCCAGTACTTC. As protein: CASSVDGREETQYF.

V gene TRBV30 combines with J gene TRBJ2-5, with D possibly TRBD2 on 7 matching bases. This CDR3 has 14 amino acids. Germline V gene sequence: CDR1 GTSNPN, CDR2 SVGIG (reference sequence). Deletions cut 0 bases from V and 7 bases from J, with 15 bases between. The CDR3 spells CAWSVTAGAPTQYF. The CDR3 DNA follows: TGTGCCTGGAGTGTAACGGCGGGGGCACCGACCCAGTACTTC.

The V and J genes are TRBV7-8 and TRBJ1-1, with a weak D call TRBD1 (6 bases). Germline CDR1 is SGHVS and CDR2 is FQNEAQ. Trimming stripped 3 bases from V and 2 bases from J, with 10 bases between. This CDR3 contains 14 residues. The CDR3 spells CASSFRGGNTEAFF. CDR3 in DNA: TGTGCCAGCAGCTTCAGGGGTGGTAACACTGAAGCTTTCTTT.

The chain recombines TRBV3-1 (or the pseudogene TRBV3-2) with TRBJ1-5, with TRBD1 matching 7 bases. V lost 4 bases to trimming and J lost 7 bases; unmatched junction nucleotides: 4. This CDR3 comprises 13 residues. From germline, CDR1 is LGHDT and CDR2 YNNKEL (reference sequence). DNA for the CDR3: TGTGCCAGCAGCCGACACAGGGGCCAGCCCCAGCATTTT. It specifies CASSRHRGQPQHF.

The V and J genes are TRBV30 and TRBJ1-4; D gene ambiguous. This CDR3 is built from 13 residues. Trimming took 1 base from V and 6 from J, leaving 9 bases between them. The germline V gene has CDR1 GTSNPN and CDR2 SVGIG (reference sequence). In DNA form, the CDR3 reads TGTGCCTGGAGTGGGAGGTTAGATGAAAAACTGTTTTTT. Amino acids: CAWSGRLDEKLFF.

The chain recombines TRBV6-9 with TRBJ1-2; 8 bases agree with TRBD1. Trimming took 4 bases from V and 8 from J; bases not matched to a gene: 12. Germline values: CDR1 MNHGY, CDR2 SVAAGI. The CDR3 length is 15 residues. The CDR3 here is CASSSIIRTGNGYTF. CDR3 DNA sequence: TGTGCCAGCAGTTCTATCATCAGGACAGGGAACGGCTACACCTTC.

CDR3 sequence: CASSLGSSGRQETQYF. The CDR3 nucleotides are TGTGCCAGCAGCTTGGGGTCTAGCGGGCGCCAAGAGACCCAGTACTTC. The rearrangement links TRBV11-3 to TRBJ2-5; 8 nucleotides agree with TRBD2. The germline CDR1 and CDR2 sequences are SGHNT and YENEEA. This CDR3 has 16 amino acids. Germline trimming cut 3 bases from V and 1 base from J; bases unmatched to any gene: 7.

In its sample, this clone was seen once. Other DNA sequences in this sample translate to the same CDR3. The CDR3 DNA follows: TGTGCCAGCAGCTTAGGTGGGAGCTCCTACAATGAGCAGTTCTTC. As protein: CASSLGGSSYNEQFF. V gene TRBV5-4 combines with J gene TRBJ2-1, with a possible D match to TRBD2 (5 bases). Trimming removed 2 bases at V and 0 bases at J, with 9 bases between. CDR3 length equals 15 residues. Germline loops: CDR1 SGHNT, CDR2 YYREEE (reference sequence).

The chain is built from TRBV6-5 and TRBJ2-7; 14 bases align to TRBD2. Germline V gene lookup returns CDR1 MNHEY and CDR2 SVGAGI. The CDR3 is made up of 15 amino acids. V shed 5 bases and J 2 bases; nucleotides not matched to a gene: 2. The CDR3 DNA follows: TGTGCCAGCAGTAGGGGACTAGCGGGGGCCTACGAGCAGTACTTC. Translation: CASSRGLAGAYEQYF.

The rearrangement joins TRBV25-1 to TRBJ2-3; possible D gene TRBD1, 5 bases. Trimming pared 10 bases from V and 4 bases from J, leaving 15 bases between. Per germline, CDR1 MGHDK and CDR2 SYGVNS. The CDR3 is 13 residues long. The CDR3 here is CATGTGAPDTQYF. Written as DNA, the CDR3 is TGTGCCACTGGTACTGGGGCCCCAGATACGCAGTATTTT.

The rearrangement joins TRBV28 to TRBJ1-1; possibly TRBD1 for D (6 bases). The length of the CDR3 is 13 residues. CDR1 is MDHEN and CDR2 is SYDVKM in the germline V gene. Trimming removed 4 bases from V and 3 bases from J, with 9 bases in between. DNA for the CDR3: TGTGCCAGCAGTTCCACAGGGCACACTGAAGCTTTCTTT. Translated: CASSSTGHTEAFF.